This T cell receptor beta chain was retrieved from a study of cytomegalovirus exposure and HLA in healthy donors. The CDR3 sequence is 18 residues long. V shed 1 base and J 4 bases; nucleotides not matched to a gene: 8. Germline V gives CDR1 SGHTA, CDR2 FQGNSA. Details on this clone: The antigen is undetermined.

PCR amplification relied on 60 Vbeta primers (plus 13 Jbeta primers). Here immunoSEQ multiplex PCR was the method, and the copy in TCRdb shows in-frame clones only, minus some. The sample lists some 150,000 clones; around 80% were seen once. Whole-study findings and limits: In presence/absence analyses, roughly uniform sequencing depth across donors was assumed. Researchers counted around 160 TCR beta chains as cytomegalovirus-associated. Accurate prediction of HLA-A and HLA-B alleles (for most subjects) was reportedly achieved from TCR beta sequences.

The sequencing input was PBMCs. The chain recombines TRBV7-2 with TRBJ2-3; 13 nucleotides align to TRBD2. This TCR derives from a female donor in good health and CMV-seropositive. The CDR3 DNA reads as TGTGCCAGCAGCTTAGTTCTCGCGGGACTAGCGGGACCAGATACGCAGTATTTT. Protein: CASSLVLAGLAGPDTQYF.